This entry features one T cell receptor beta chain sequence. V was clipped by 6 bases and J by 4 bases, with 18 bases between them. The CDR3 totals 15 residues. Germline-derived CDR1 and CDR2 are ENHRY and SYGVKD. This sample is part of a study of CD8 T cells in Susac syndrome. Random hexamers served to reverse transcribe roughly 0.45 to 1 ug RNA. TCRdb passed the immunoSEQ multiplex PCR reads through MiXCR, listing each CDR3 protein once. The repertoire holds 150,000 to 250,000 distinct CDR3 sequences, with 90% to 95% as singletons. The TCR was taken from a human donor with multiple sclerosis. The sample consisted of CD4+ T cells from PBMCs. The chain couples TRBV10-3 to TRBJ1-2, with D hard to call. In DNA, the CDR3 is TGTGCCATCAGCACCCCTGAGAGGGTTCGCTATGGCTACACCTTC. Its protein product is CAISTPERVRYGYTF.